This T cell receptor (beta chain) was observed in a study of cytomegalovirus exposure and HLA in healthy donors (TCRdb year 2017). About the investigation overall: According to an earlier analysis of around 600 of the donors, about 179 million T cells yielded 117 million unique TCR beta sequences and 250 to 350 Gb of sequence data. A later analysis re-examined previously published TCR beta repertoires from roughly 720 donors and added high-resolution HLA genotyping to investigate patterns of TCR occurrence. The study aimed to test whether cataloging public T cell receptors could reveal signatures of past pathogen exposure. A separate validation cohort of some 130 different subjects was used in addition to the approximately 640-subject first cohort. To decide whether each TCR beta V gene segment behaved as functional or pseudogenic, an earlier analysis of approximately 590 of the donors relied on high-throughput TCR beta sequencing. Both class I and class II loci were covered by HLA typing, at four-digit resolution. The T cell repertoires of 666 subjects were profiled by immunosequencing and related to cytomegalovirus serostatus. Of the roughly 390 genotyped donors, approximately 83% fell in the genetic ancestry cluster associated with self-reported Caucasian donors. Among around 400 genotyped donors of the cohort, an average of around 240,000 unique TCR beta nucleotide sequences was sequenced per donor, of which about 18% were non-productive. To predict cytomegalovirus infection status, the study brought together high-throughput TCR immunosequencing, statistical association of individual TCRs with disease status, and machine learning. Donor age, sex, ethnicity and CMV serostatus were collected together with the repertoire data. A handful of DR-DQ haplotypes were handled as single units for association and clustering because linkage in the cohort was strong. The later analysis used no new phenotypic data to find candidate immune exposures, relying instead on TCR beta sequences and their occurrence across donors. In a later genetic analysis, genome-wide SNP genotypes for about 55% of the roughly 670 donors were used, and that subset was treated as a discovery cohort. The number of donors typed differed by locus, with roughly 629-640 for A, B, C, DRB1 and DQB1, roughly 520 for DQA1, over 600 for DPA1, and about 450 for DPB1. Roughly 300 gigabases of sequencing data and 80 million or so unique TCR sequences were included in an early release covering 500 to 750 HLA-typed donors. Every discovery cohort repertoire had been produced on one sequencing platform. Overall study outcomes, separate from this receptor: The 87-base-pair reads could not distinguish some IMGT-functional V segments, including TRBV6-2 and TRBV6-3, so those segments were excluded. It was suggested by the authors that the approach could potentially be generalized to other disease states and immunological phenotypes. Several of the top co-occurrence clusters appeared to be linked to parvovirus B19, influenza, CMV and Epstein-Barr virus, according to a later analysis. A later genetic analysis reported fewer N-insertions in productive TCRs among donors in an Asian-associated ancestry cluster than the roughly 640-donor mean. V-gene and J-gene trimming of TCR beta chains was associated with a missense DCLRE1C variant in a later genetic analysis, and the association was replicated in an independent cohort. Broadly in line with IMGT annotations, most TCR beta V segments showed up in productive rearrangements about 90% or about 30% of the time in an earlier analysis of a few hundred of the donors. A cluster of highly shared sequence variants was judged likely to be a technical artifact of the sequencing pipeline. In vitro tests confirmed that a few of the cytomegalovirus-associated TCR beta chains recognize cytomegalovirus antigens. Across donors, most TCR sequences were observed very rarely, whereas some public TCRs were present in many individuals. Correlated functional status among segregating V segments might be attributable to linkage disequilibrium, but an unknown experimental factor could not be ruled out. A further reported finding was that TCR beta sequences accurately predicted the HLA-A and HLA-B alleles for most subjects in the first cohort. In a later analysis, about 17,000 TCR beta sequences were associated with specific HLA alleles at a false discovery rate of 0.05. Because some donors lacked HLA typing at each locus, the association tests relied only on the typed subset. Presence/absence analyses assumed roughly uniform sequencing depth across donors, an assumption that may not hold. Cytomegalovirus status was reported to be diagnosed by the classifier with high specificity and sensitivity in both the original and validation cohorts. Immune exposure information for the cohort was limited to CMV serostatus. When HLA alleles, especially DR and DQ, strongly co-occurred, TCR associations were difficult to assign to individual alleles. A total of roughly 160 TCR beta chains were listed by the study as associated with cytomegalovirus. According to a later analysis, TCR association rates differed among HLA loci, with DRB1 alleles showing the most associated TCRs and HLA-C alleles showing the fewest. Because counts were too low, about 17 rarely observed V segments, including chromosome 9 orphons, were excluded from the earlier analysis of fewer than 650 of the donors. Only TCR beta chains were sequenced in this cohort, and the absence of alpha or paired-chain data limited detectable features. According to a later analysis, most CMV-associated TCR beta chains appeared to be HLA-restricted, and the HLA associations seemed to be driven largely by CMV exposure. Compared with equally common non-associated chains, HLA-associated TCR beta chains in a later analysis were more clonally expanded and had lower generation probabilities.

Points on this clone: Its antigen is currently not known. Per-base qualities were not stored, and no clone one base away is much larger.

In total, roughly 670 healthy bone marrow donors made up the cohort. Cohort members were all nominally healthy when sampled, although unrecorded immune exposures were likely present. The donor was CMV seropositive and belonged to the group of 250 to 350 seropositive cohort members. A peripheral blood sample was provided by each donor, and peripheral blood mononuclear cells were used for TCR beta sequencing. Genomic DNA extraction from the blood cell samples was performed with the Qiagen DNeasy Blood Extraction Kit. Receptors were amplified or captured by the immunoSEQ multiplex PCR assay. For the multiplex PCR, a mixture combining 60 forward primers for TCR Vbeta segments and 13 reverse primers for TCR Jbeta segments was used. A multiplex PCR assay on genomic DNA amplified the CDR3 region of rearranged TCR beta genes. On the Illumina HiSeq System, the amplified TCR beta libraries were sequenced as 87-base-pair reads. Per the source publication's procedure: A later analysis counted tens of millions of unique TCR beta chains across the 666 repertoires, and 9.5 million to 11 million of these chains were shared by at least two donors. Raw reads were error-corrected and collapsed into unique sequences with a nearest-neighbor algorithm that merged closely related sequences to remove PCR and sequencing errors. V, D and J gene segments were assigned by aligning CDR3 sequences to IMGT reference sequences. For a sequence to be retained, a match of at least six nucleotides was required to both a V gene segment and a J gene segment. A rearrangement was called productive if the CDR3 had no stop codons and remained in frame with V and J, and every other rearrangement was called non-productive. CDR3 was defined by IMGT convention, running from the second conserved V-encoded cysteine to the conserved J-encoded phenylalanine. The earlier analysis of some 550 of the donors excluded any sequence lacking an unambiguous match to a single V gene segment. In an earlier analysis of some 590 of the donors, V segments were called functional above 56.7% productive rearrangements and were called segregating when the between-donor standard deviation exceeded 5%. To diagnose cytomegalovirus status from the catalog of TCR beta chain sequences, a statistical classification framework was built. In a later analysis, TCR nucleotide sequences were compared against IMGT/GENE-DB human TR gene sequences so that V and J genes could be assigned. The TCRdist pipeline was used in a later analysis to assign CDR3 sequences and most-parsimonious VDJ recombination scenarios. In a later analysis, each TCR beta chain was defined by its CDR3 amino acid sequence together with its V-gene family, and reads without a unique V-gene family were excluded. A later analysis removed 500 to 600 highly shared, low-generation-probability nucleotide sequences to deal with suspected cross-contamination and a sequencing artifact. For each public chain, a later analysis derived a clonal expansion index from normalized ranks of inferred template counts within each repertoire. Generation probabilities in a later analysis came from a VDJ recombination model fitted to out-of-frame rearrangements, and those results were checked against IGoR. Hypergeometric tests were used in a later analysis to score TCR-TCR, TCR-HLA and TCR-CMV co-occurrence, with a repertoire-size bias correction applied to the TCR pairs. In a later analysis, false discovery rates were estimated by permuting HLA or CMV assignments 20 times. In a later analysis, co-occurring TCRs were grouped using DBSCAN, and TCRdist sequence similarity was added for clustering within HLA-allele-positive subsets. Co-occurrence clustering excluded repertoires with fewer than 30,000 or more than 120,000 public chains, plus five with anomalous nucleotide sharing. What TCRdb holds here is the immuneACCESS table cut down to in-frame rearrangements. Part of the clones is not present; checked against another copy, under half of the missing clones reflect an unresolved V gene, and the others are unexplained. The V and J calls and clone size are taken from that table; D and trimming were inferred from the DNA. In this sample the table shows about 160,000 clones, just under 80% of which occur a single time. 6.5% to 9% of the sample comes from the top ten.

Spanning cysteine to phenylalanine, the CDR3 consists of 14 amino acids. Only CDR3 DNA remains: 42 bases, in frame from the first base. V and J are truncated by 5 bases and 5 bases respectively, leaving an intervening sequence of 13 bases. The germline V gene (reference sequence) sets CDR1 to LNHDA and CDR2 to SQIVND. This TCR derives from a middle-aged woman in good health and CMV-seropositive. The sample comprised PBMCs. The V and J segments used are TRBV19 and TRBJ2-1, and perhaps TRBD1 as D gene, on 6 matching bases. The nucleotide sequence is given as TGTGCCAGTAGTCGAACAGGGTCGAACAATGAGCAGTTCTTC. This is translated as CASSRTGSNNEQFF.